The count of the clone carrying this T cell receptor beta chain is one. The antigen remains undetermined. CDR1 and CDR2 from the germline V gene are MNHEY and SVGAGI. Trimming at V came to 4 bases and at J to 4 bases, leaving 6 bases not matched to a gene. The CDR3 contains 16 residues. This specimen comes from a study of cytomegalovirus exposure and HLA in healthy donors. The wider study: Some 91 million unique TCRs from HLA-typed donors were held in an early release of data. Broader study findings: The authors later found HLA-associated TCR beta chains more clonally expanded than equally common others. When the data were analyzed later, several of the most significant clusters appeared to be linked to common viral pathogens. Compared with the roughly 700-donor mean, an Asian-associated ancestry cluster reportedly had fewer N-insertions, according to a later analysis.

Primers: 60 Vbeta forward and 13 Jbeta reverse. Produced via immunoSEQ multiplex PCR; TCRdb's table is partial and in-frame only. Of approximately 110,000 clones listed, 65% to 75% are singletons. What was sequenced was PBMCs. The chain joins TRBV6-5 to TRBJ2-2, with 10 bases aligning to TRBD1. This sequence was found in a man aged 25-45 years in good health and CMV-seropositive. The chain's CDR3 is CASSSPDRGVTGELFF. In DNA, the CDR3 is TGTGCCAGCAGTTCTCCGGACAGGGGGGTCACCGGGGAGCTGTTTTTT.